These 31 T cell receptor beta chains came from one sample sequenced in a study of blood T cell repertoires in COVID-19. TCRdb's copy holds only in-frame clones and misses some; the assay was immunoSEQ multiplex PCR. The data show more than 90,000 clones, with roughly 79% seen just once and roughly 9.8% held by the top ten. The material sequenced was peripheral blood. The source of these receptors is a woman at least 80 years old with acute or convalescent COVID-19.

The chain carries TRBV5-1 and TRBJ2-7; no reliable D call. Germline CDR1 reads SGHRS; CDR2 reads YFSETQ. The CDR3 loop spans 14 amino acids. V was cut by 2 bases and J by 2 bases, with 11 bases left in between. The CDR3 coding sequence is TGCGCCAGCAGCTTAAGAGGCGGAACCTACGAGCAGTACTTC. Protein product: CASSLRGGTYEQYF.

The chain recombines TRBV30 with TRBJ1-4; tentative D call: TRBD1 (6 bases). CDR3 length: 13 residues. The germline CDR1 and CDR2 sequences are GTSNPN and SVGIG (reference sequence). Trimming left V 5 bases short and J 2 bases short, with 9 bases between. The CDR3 nucleotides are TGTGCCTGGGGGAGGGGGACTAATGAAAAACTGTTTTTT. Amino acids: CAWGRGTNEKLFF.

The chain recombines TRBV5-1 with TRBJ2-7, with TRBD2 matching over 7 bases. The CDR3 loop spans 13 amino acids. Looked up from germline, CDR1 is SGHRS and CDR2 is YFSETQ. After removal of 2 bases from V and 3 bases from J, the junction contained 2 bases not matched to a gene. Written as DNA, the CDR3 is TGCGCCAGCAGCTTTTCTAGCGGCTACGAGCAGTACTTC. This sequence encodes CASSFSSGYEQYF.

This clone turned up a few times. The chain joins TRBV4-2 to TRBJ2-1; TRBD2 is a possible D gene (6 bases). CDR1 is LGHNA and CDR2 is YNFKEQ in the germline V gene. The CDR3 has 17 amino acids. Trimming took 4 bases from V and 0 from J, leaving 16 bases between them. DNA of the CDR3: TGTGCCAGCAGCCCGCGACTAGGTTCAGACTCCTACAATGAGCAGTTCTTC. This gives the protein CASSPRLGSDSYNEQFF.

The chain has TRBV4-3 and TRBJ1-6, with 7 bases matching TRBD1. The CDR3 is 18 residues long. Germline-derived CDR1 and CDR2 are LGHNA and YSLEER. V gave up 0 bases and J gave up 4 bases; unmatched junction bases: 9. Written as DNA, the CDR3 is TGCGCCAGCAGCCAAGATACCGGAGGGGGCGCTTATAATTCACCCCTCCACTTT. It specifies CASSQDTGGGAYNSPLHF.

In regard to this clone: Other DNA sequences within the sample encode an identical CDR3. The J gene is TRBJ2-7, the V gene TRBV19; possible D gene TRBD2, 6 bases. The CDR3 is 15 residues long. In germline, CDR1 is LNHDA, CDR2 SQIVND (reference sequence). The V gene lost 4 bases and the J gene lost 7 bases, with 20 bases spanning the gap. For the CDR3, the DNA is TGTGCCAGTAGTAGCGGGACCAATTACAACCGGGAGCAGTACTTC. This sequence encodes CASSSGTNYNREQYF.

The chain links TRBV29-1 to TRBJ1-1; 8 nucleotides align to TRBD1. This CDR3 is 13 amino acids long. In germline, CDR1 is SQVTM, CDR2 ANQGSEA. Unmatched junction bases numbered 8, after V lost 6 bases and J lost 5 bases. CDR3 coding DNA: TGCAGCGTGAACAGGGGGGTAAGGACTGAAGCTTTCTTT. Protein sequence: CSVNRGVRTEAFF.

This clone was seen a handful of times. The V gene is TRBV6-5, the J gene TRBJ1-2; D remains unclear. Germline lookup yields CDR1 MNHEY and CDR2 SVGAGI. The CDR3 totals 13 residues. V lost 10 bases, J lost 5 bases, and 17 bases lay in between. CDR3 DNA sequence: TGTGCCACCATGCAAATGGCCTTATATGGCTACACCTTC. It translates to CATMQMALYGYTF.

The CDR3 DNA reads as TGTGCCAGCAGTCCAGGGACTAGCGGGAGAGGGGAGCAGTACTTC. Translation: CASSPGTSGRGEQYF. The V call is TRBV28, the J call TRBJ2-7; 14 bases line up with TRBD2. The germline gives CDR1 MDHEN, CDR2 SYDVKM. This CDR3 comprises 15 residues. The V gene end was trimmed by 5 bases and the J gene end by 7 bases; junction bases not matched to a gene: 7.

In its sample, this clone was seen once. This CDR3 is also generated by other DNA sequences in the sample. The J gene is TRBJ1-1, the V gene TRBV4-3, with TRBD1 as a possible D gene (6 bases). This CDR3 region has 13 residues. CDR1 and CDR2 (germline): LGHNA, YSLEER. The ends were cut back, 6 bases at V and 1 base at J, with 9 bases in the middle. CDR3 nucleotides: TGCGCCAGCAGTCGACAGGAGAACACTGAAGCTTTCTTT. It encodes CASSRQENTEAFF.

V gene TRBV7-2 combines with J gene TRBJ2-7; 8 nucleotides match TRBD1. This CDR3 is 15 amino acids long. The germline CDR1 and CDR2 sequences are SGHTA and FQGNSA. The trim removed 5 bases at V and 0 bases at J, leaving 6 bases unmatched. Written as DNA, the CDR3 is TGTGCCAGCAGCGAGGGACAGGCCCACTCCTACGAGCAGTACTTC. Its protein is CASSEGQAHSYEQYF.

The V gene is TRBV10-2, the J gene TRBJ2-5; TRBD2 matches 7 bases. CDR3 length: 13 residues. V shed 2 bases and J 7 bases; nucleotides not matched to a gene: 4. Germline CDR1 and CDR2: WSHSY and SAAADI. The CDR3 protein is CASSEAGVTTQYF. The DNA of the CDR3 is TGCGCCAGCAGTGAGGCGGGGGTGACGACCCAGTACTTC.

The chain recombines TRBV7-9 with TRBJ1-5; weak D call: TRBD1 (6 bases). Germline CDR1 reads SEHNR; CDR2 reads FQNEAQ (reference sequence). This CDR3 is 14 amino acids long. The V and J ends lost 1 base and 4 bases respectively, with 8 bases between them. The CDR3 here is CASSLGTDNQPQHF. The CDR3 DNA reads TGTGCCAGCAGCTTAGGGACAGATAATCAGCCCCAGCATTTT. Full variable domain (missing parts from reference TRBV7-9 and TRBJ1-5): DTGVSQNPRHKITKRGQNVTFRCDPISEHNRLYWYRQTLGQGPEFLTYFQNEAQLEKSRLLSDRFSAERPKGSFSTLEIQRTEQGDSAMYLCASSLGTDNQPQHFGDGTRLSIL.

This chain links TRBV5-6 with TRBJ2-2; a weak D match, TRBD1 (5 bases). Per the germline V gene, CDR1 is SGHDT and CDR2 is YYEEEE. Trimming shortened V by 4 bases and J by 5 bases, and 15 bases separated the two germline ends. This CDR3 has 15 amino acids. CDR3 residues: CASSLQELYTGELFF. The DNA for the CDR3 is TGTGCCAGCAGCCTACAGGAGTTATATACCGGGGAGCTGTTTTTT.

The chain recombines TRBV11-2 with TRBJ1-2; 7 bases are a match to TRBD1. The V gene's germline CDR1 is SGHAT and CDR2 FQNNGV. J gave up 8 bases and V 4 bases, and 7 bases lay outside the gene matches. The CDR3 loop spans 13 amino acids. The CDR3 DNA reads as TGTGCCAGCAGCTCAACAGGGGAAATGGGCTACACCTTC. This sequence encodes CASSSTGEMGYTF.

The rearrangement links TRBV30 to TRBJ2-7; 12 bases match TRBD2. The CDR3 runs 13 residues. V lost 4 bases to trimming and J lost 2 bases; unmatched junction nucleotides: 0. The V gene's germline CDR1 is GTSNPN and CDR2 SVGIG (reference sequence). CDR3 region: CAWTSGGAYEQYF. The CDR3 DNA sequence: TGTGCCTGGACTAGCGGGGGGGCCTACGAGCAGTACTTC.

This clone has just one count. This chain uses TRBV2 with TRBJ1-3; D is unclear. This CDR3 is 10 amino acids long. V lost 8 bases to trimming and J lost 4 bases, with 3 bases between them. Germline-derived CDR1 and CDR2 are SNHLY and FYNNEI. For the CDR3, the DNA is TGTGCCAGCGTAGGAAACACCATATATTTT. This codes for CASVGNTIYF.

The rearrangement uses TRBV7-3 and TRBJ1-1; 7 bases are shared with TRBD1. The CDR3 totals 16 residues. The V gene end was trimmed by 5 bases and the J gene end by 2 bases; junction bases not matched to a gene: 11. From germline, CDR1 is SGHTA and CDR2 FQGTGA. CDR3 in amino acids: CASSTRQGRGNTEAFF. DNA of the CDR3: TGTGCCAGCAGCACCCGACAGGGTAGGGGCAACACTGAAGCTTTCTTT.

The V and J genes are TRBV9 and TRBJ1-6, with 9 bases fitting TRBD1. The CDR3 spans 16 residues. Germline CDR1 reads SGDLS; CDR2 reads YYNGEE. V was pared by 3 bases and J by 7 bases, with 8 bases of the junction left unmatched. The chain's CDR3 is CASSAQSTGGNSPLHF. The DNA for the CDR3 is TGTGCCAGCAGCGCCCAGTCGACAGGGGGAAATTCACCCCTCCACTTT. Full variable domain (missing parts from reference TRBV9 and TRBJ1-6): DSGVTQTPKHLITATGQRVTLRCSPRSGDLSVYWYQQSLDQGLQFLIQYYNGEERAKGNILERFSAQQFPDLHSELNLSSLELGDSALYFCASSAQSTGGNSPLHFGNGTRLTVT.

CDR3 amino acids: CASRSRGVTGELFF. The CDR3 DNA follows: TGTGCCAGCAGAAGCAGGGGAGTTACCGGGGAGCTGTTTTTT. V is TRBV7-2 and J is TRBJ2-2, with TRBD1 as a possible D gene (6 bases). Trimming stripped 6 bases from V and 5 bases from J, with 13 bases between. Looked up from germline, CDR1 is SGHTA and CDR2 is FQGNSA. The CDR3 sequence is 14 residues long.

V gene TRBV19 combines with J gene TRBJ1-5; TRBD1 agrees at 9 bases. This CDR3 is 18 amino acids long. Germline assignment: CDR1 LNHDA and CDR2 SQIVND (reference sequence). Trimming removed 4 bases from V and 0 bases from J; junction bases left unmatched: 10. The CDR3 region has the DNA TGTGCCAGTAGTACAATCGGACAGGGGTGGTATAGCAATCAGCCCCAGCATTTT. This codes for CASSTIGQGWYSNQPQHF.

The chain uses TRBV28 and TRBJ1-6; no clear D. The germline V gene encodes CDR1 MDHEN and CDR2 SYDVKM. The CDR3 length is 14 residues. V was clipped by 2 bases and J by 7 bases, with 9 bases between them. The CDR3 region is CASSLPADNSPLHF. DNA for the CDR3: TGTGCCAGCAGTTTACCAGCGGACAATTCACCCCTCCACTTT.

This sequence joins TRBV19 and TRBJ2-7; 9 positions agree with TRBD1. Germline CDR1 and CDR2: LNHDA and SQIVND (reference sequence). With V trimmed by 5 bases and J by 4 bases, 9 bases remained unmatched. The CDR3 length is 15 residues. CDR3 sequence: CASSPRTGVGYEQYF. The CDR3 nucleotides are TGTGCCAGTAGTCCCCGGACAGGGGTAGGGTACGAGCAGTACTTC.

The chain recombines TRBV6-6 with TRBJ1-5; 9 bases are shared with TRBD1. The V segment lost 4 bases and the J segment 5 bases; nucleotides outside the gene matches: 6. The CDR3 extends over 15 amino acids. The V gene's germline CDR1 is MNHNY and CDR2 SVGAGI (reference sequence). The CDR3 sequence is CASSSGTGIDQPQHF. CDR3 DNA sequence: TGTGCCAGCAGTTCCGGGACAGGGATAGATCAGCCCCAGCATTTT.

Remarks on this clone: Germline and junction disagree at one end, which may indicate a read error. The V gene is TRBV30, the J gene TRBJ1-2; 7 bases agree with TRBD1. Germline lookup yields CDR1 GTSNPN and CDR2 SVGIG (reference sequence). The CDR3 runs 14 residues. This CDR3 is CAWSLQHLGTAAAF. CDR3 sequence (DNA): TGTGCCTGGAGTCTCCAACATTTGGGGACAGCCGCGGCCTTC.

The chain links TRBV28 to TRBJ2-7; a weak D match, TRBD1 (6 bases). V was clipped by 6 bases and J by 3 bases, with 15 bases between them. The CDR3 totals 14 residues. Germline CDR1 reads MDHEN; CDR2 reads SYDVKM. DNA for the CDR3: TGTGCCAGCAGCCGGACAGCGTTTGACTACGAGCAGTACTTC. This translates into CASSRTAFDYEQYF.

V gene TRBV7-9 combines with J gene TRBJ2-5; the match to TRBD2 covers 8 bases. This CDR3 comprises 16 residues. Germline V CDR1 and CDR2: SEHNR, FQNEAQ (reference sequence). The trim removed 5 bases at V and 1 base at J, leaving 9 bases unmatched. The CDR3 nucleotides read TGTGCCAGCAGCCCAAGGGTAGCGGGGCTCCAAGAGACCCAGTACTTC. Translating it yields CASSPRVAGLQETQYF. Combining the CDR3 with reference TRBV7-9 and TRBJ2-5 gives the whole variable domain DTGVSQNPRHKITKRGQNVTFRCDPISEHNRLYWYRQTLGQGPEFLTYFQNEAQLEKSRLLSDRFSAERPKGSFSTLEIQRTEQGDSAMYLCASSPRVAGLQETQYFGPGTRLLVL.

The gene calls are TRBV27 and TRBJ2-5, with 7 positions matching TRBD2. CDR3 length: 14 residues. V lost 6 bases to trimming and J lost 1 base; unmatched junction nucleotides: 5. Germline CDR1 is MNHEY and CDR2 is SMNVEV (reference sequence). The CDR3 loop is CASSRLAPQETQYF. CDR3 coding DNA: TGTGCCAGCAGCAGACTAGCTCCCCAAGAGACCCAGTACTTC.

The chain recombines TRBV30 with TRBJ2-7, with 9 nucleotides matching TRBD2. CDR1 and CDR2 from the germline V gene are GTSNPN and SVGIG (reference sequence). The junction had 6 bases not matched to a gene; V was cut back by 3 bases and J by 6 bases. The CDR3 contains 13 residues. CDR3 DNA: TGTGCCTGGAGGGCGGGAGGGAGTTCCGAGCAGTACTTC. The encoded protein is CAWRAGGSSEQYF.

The chain recombines TRBV30 with TRBJ2-5; TRBD2 agrees at 8 bases. The CDR3 covers 14 residues. With V trimmed by 5 bases and J by 5 bases, 10 bases remained unmatched. Germline V gene sequence: CDR1 GTSNPN, CDR2 SVGIG (reference sequence). The CDR3 DNA reads TGTGCCTGGGGAACGGGACTAGGATCGGAGACCCAGTACTTC. As protein: CAWGTGLGSETQYF.

V usage is TRBV3-1 (or the pseudogene TRBV3-2) and J usage is TRBJ1-2; possibly TRBD1 for D (6 bases). CDR1 LGHDT and CDR2 YNNKEL come from the germline V gene (reference sequence). The CDR3 covers 14 residues. Trimming removed 0 bases from V and 4 bases from J, with 9 bases in between. CDR3 region: CASSQEGTSYGYTF. The DNA of the CDR3 is TGTGCCAGCAGCCAAGAGGGGACAAGCTATGGCTACACCTTC.